This record covers a single TCR beta chain. These data belong to a study of shared clonotypes between healthy human individuals. The CDR3 length is 15 residues. Per germline, CDR1 SGHDT and CDR2 YYEEEE. Each PCR replicate from the sorted subsets contained 150 to 250 ng DNA, which is about 31,000 T cell genomes. The protocol was immunoSEQ multiplex PCR, while the TCRdb copy is restricted to in-frame clones and leaves out a portion. The table records 110,000 or so clones, approximately 70% of them present only once. Material: memory CD8+ T cells sorted from blood. Subset of the sample: CD45RO+ cells pooled with CCR7-negative TemRA cells. The chain joins TRBV5-6 to TRBJ2-5; D remains ambiguous. The DNA matches TRBJ2-7 better at its end, which makes the J call doubtful. The origin of this receptor is a woman between 25 and 40 years old in good health. Here the CDR3 reads CASSLGPVLGHEQYF. The CDR3 DNA reads as TGTGCCAGCAGCTTGGGACCTGTCTTGGGCCACGAGCAGTACTTC.